This passage covers 25 T cell receptor beta chains from one sample sequenced in a study of T-cell memory formation after mild COVID-19. TCRdb re-analysed the 5' RACE reads in MiXCR, keeping a single row per CDR3 protein. The table lists 580,000 or so distinct CDR3 sequences, 15% to 20% of them singletons. Specimen: PBMCs or a T cell subset sorted from them (not recorded which). The source of these receptors is an adult woman who had mild COVID-19 (a few samples of this study predate the infection). Cell type and time point are not known.

This clonotype was counted a few times. The chain links TRBV7-3 to TRBJ1-1; D is undetermined. CDR1 and CDR2 (germline): SGHTA, FQGTGA. With 2 bases removed from V and 6 bases from J, the gap between germline ends came to 10 bases. The CDR3 extends over 13 amino acids. In DNA, the CDR3 is TGTGCCAGCAGCTTATCGCGGTATGCTGAAGCTTTCTTT. It encodes CASSLSRYAEAFF.

V usage is TRBV7-9 and J usage is TRBJ2-7; 9 positions match TRBD2. There are 16 residues in the CDR3. After removal of 7 bases from V and 2 bases from J, the junction contained 12 bases not matched to a gene. Germline V lookup: CDR1 SEHNR, CDR2 FQNEAQ (reference sequence). The CDR3 bases are TGTGCCAGCACCTCACTGACTAGCGGTTCCCCCTACGAGCAGTACTTC. It translates to CASTSLTSGSPYEQYF.

The chain employs TRBV7-2 and TRBJ2-1; 7 nucleotides align to TRBD1. The germline CDR1 and CDR2 sequences are SGHTA and FQGNSA. The CDR3 loop spans 14 amino acids. After removal of 4 bases from V and 6 bases from J, the junction contained 6 bases not matched to a gene. The CDR3 region is CASSSRQGTNEQFF. CDR3 sequence (DNA): TGTGCCAGCAGCTCACGACAGGGTACCAATGAGCAGTTCTTC.

Details on this clonotype: Compared with germline, one end of the junction differs, possibly owing to a read error. This chain connects TRBV7-7 to TRBJ1-2; D perhaps matches TRBD1 (5 bases). The CDR3 is 16 residues long. Germline CDR1 is SSHAT and CDR2 is FNYEAQ (reference sequence). The CDR3 bases are TGTGCTAGCAGCTTCGGGGACCTGGGGGGTAACTATGGCTACACCTTC. This sequence encodes CASSFGDLGGNYGYTF.

CDR3 sequence reads: CASSLVQGDNSPLHF. CDR3 coding DNA: TGTGCCAGCAGCTTGGTACAGGGGGATAATTCACCCCTCCACTTT. The V gene is TRBV5-6, the J gene TRBJ1-6, with TRBD1 identical over 8 bases. The CDR3 length is 15 residues. CDR1 and CDR2 (germline): SGHDT, YYEEEE. J was trimmed by 5 bases and V by 0 bases; bases with no gene match: 1.

The CDR3: CASSFPGVAKNIQYF. The DNA of the CDR3 is TGTGCCAGCAGCTTCCCGGGGGTAGCCAAAAACATTCAGTACTTC. This rearrangement joins TRBV7-9 to TRBJ2-4; a weak D match, TRBD2 (6 bases). Deletions cut 3 bases from V and 0 bases from J, with 9 bases between. Germline V lookup: CDR1 SEHNR, CDR2 FQNEAQ (reference sequence). The length of the CDR3 is 15 residues.

This clonotype was seen only once. This rearrangement joins TRBV7-9 to TRBJ2-7; no reliable D call. The length of the CDR3 is 11 residues. The germline V and J ends were trimmed by 8 bases and 3 bases, with 8 bases remaining between them. Germline V gene lookup returns CDR1 SEHNR and CDR2 FQNEAQ (reference sequence). CDR3 region: CASGHNYEQYF. In nucleotides, the CDR3 is TGTGCCAGCGGTCACAACTACGAGCAGTACTTC.

The chain recombines TRBV5-5 with TRBJ2-1; D not resolved. The CDR3 is 14 residues long. Germline V gene lookup returns CDR1 SGHKS and CDR2 YYEKEE (reference sequence). V shed 4 bases and J shed 2 bases, with 10 bases lying between them. The CDR3, as DNA: TGTGCCAGCAGCCGCGAGTCCACCTACAATGAGCAGTTCTTC. Protein sequence: CASSRESTYNEQFF.

This clonotype was counted a single time. V is TRBV29-1 and J is TRBJ1-2; maybe TRBD1 (5 bases). Germline-derived CDR1 and CDR2 are SQVTM and ANQGSEA. V lost 6 bases and J 10 bases, leaving 21 bases between the germline ends. The CDR3 sequence is 13 residues long. CDR3 amino acids: CSVSHAGRRSYTF. The CDR3 nucleotides are TGCAGCGTCTCACACGCAGGGAGGCGTTCCTACACCTTC.

This clonotype turned up a few times. The V call is TRBV7-3, the J call TRBJ2-3; TRBD2 matches 11 bases. Germline values: CDR1 SGHTA, CDR2 FQGTGA. The V and J ends lost 3 bases and 2 bases, in that order; junction bases with no gene match: 1. The CDR3 runs 15 residues. The CDR3 DNA reads TGTGCCAGCAGCTTTAGCGGGAGGGCCACAGATACGCAGTATTTT. This gives the protein CASSFSGRATDTQYF.

The table lists this clonotype with many counts. The rearrangement uses TRBV6-1 and TRBJ2-3; D is uncertain. This CDR3 has 15 residues. Germline V gives CDR1 MNHNS, CDR2 SASEGT. V was cut by 6 bases and J by 3 bases, with 16 bases left in between. This CDR3 reads CASRETALLTDTQYF. The CDR3 bases are TGTGCCAGCAGAGAGACGGCTCTCCTAACAGATACGCAGTATTTT.

This clonotype was found a few times. The chain uses TRBV7-2 and TRBJ2-6; D call uncertain. The CDR3 loop spans 15 amino acids. Trimming took 0 bases from V and 5 from J, leaving 8 bases between them. Germline V gene sequence: CDR1 SGHTA, CDR2 FQGNSA. The CDR3, as DNA: TGTGCCAGCAGCTTAGCATCCGGACGGGCCAACGTCCTGACTTTC. Translated: CASSLASGRANVLTF.

The chain joins TRBV7-8 to TRBJ2-3; no clear D gene. V lost 2 bases to trimming and J lost 4 bases, with 7 bases between them. Germline CDR1 SGHVS, CDR2 FQNEAQ. The CDR3 extends over 13 amino acids. The CDR3 region has the DNA TGTGCCAGCAGCTTACCTCCGGCAGATACGCAGTATTTT. It yields the protein CASSLPPADTQYF.

This rearrangement joins TRBV10-3 to TRBJ2-5; perhaps TRBD2 as D (5 bases). Germline CDR1 is ENHRY and CDR2 is SYGVKD. CDR3 size: 15 residues. The V end lost 0 bases, the J end lost 2 bases, and 10 bases lay between the germline ends. CDR3 coding DNA: TGTGCCATCAGTGAGTCGAAACGGACTCAAGAGACCCAGTACTTC. This translates into CAISESKRTQETQYF.

Of note for this clonotype: At one end, the junction sequence differs from germline, possibly due to a read error. V usage is TRBV10-3 and J usage is TRBJ1-3; the match to TRBD1 covers 11 bases. This CDR3 is 17 amino acids long. CDR1 is ENHRY and CDR2 is SYGVKD in the germline V gene. In DNA, the CDR3 is TGTGCCGTCAGTGAGACCGGGACAGGGGGCTCTGGAAACACCATATATTTT. It is translated as CAVSETGTGGSGNTIYF.

V usage is TRBV19 and J usage is TRBJ2-2, with D maybe TRBD1 (6 bases). Germline-derived CDR1 and CDR2 are LNHDA and SQIVND (reference sequence). CDR3 size: 15 residues. V shed 5 bases and J shed 2 bases, with 12 bases lying between them. The CDR3 nucleotides are TGTGCCAGTAGTCCACAGGGCTCTAACACCGGGGAGCTGTTTTTT. Its translation is CASSPQGSNTGELFF.

The rearrangement links TRBV6-6 to TRBJ2-1, with D possibly being TRBD1 (6 bases). Trimming cost V 6 bases and J 10 bases, with 10 bases left between them. Germline CDR1 and CDR2: MNHNY and SVGAGI (reference sequence). The CDR3 is 11 amino acids. For the CDR3, the DNA is TGTGCCAGCAGCTTTACAGGGGAGCAGTTCTTC. It codes for CASSFTGEQFF.

The rearrangement uses TRBV25-1 and TRBJ1-2; D not resolved. CDR1 is MGHDK and CDR2 is SYGVNS in the germline V gene. V lost 6 bases and J 4 bases, leaving 21 bases between the germline ends. This CDR3 contains 16 residues. The DNA for the CDR3 is TGTGCCAGCAGAGACGGCGACCTGAGGGCTAGCTATGGCTACACCTTC. It codes for CASRDGDLRASYGYTF.

This clonotype was seen only a few times. The chain is built from TRBV20-1 and TRBJ1-1; D is unresolved. Trimming pared 8 bases from V and 1 base from J, leaving 8 bases between. The CDR3 consists of 11 residues. The germline V gene encodes CDR1 DFQATT and CDR2 SNEGSKA (reference sequence). CDR3 amino acids: CSYSANTEAFF. CDR3 nucleotides: TGCAGTTACTCAGCGAACACTGAAGCTTTCTTT.

V and J are TRBV25-1 and TRBJ1-1; 8 bases are a match to TRBD1. V lost 3 bases and J lost 4; bases outside the gene matches: 10. Per germline, CDR1 MGHDK and CDR2 SYGVNS. This CDR3 has 16 amino acids. The CDR3 DNA follows: TGTGCCAGCAGTGACCGAGGCAGGGGGCGCGGCACTGAAGCTTTCTTT. It translates to CASSDRGRGRGTEAFF.

The rearrangement links TRBV15 to TRBJ2-1; D not certain. The CDR3 covers 13 residues. Germline V gives CDR1 LNHNV, CDR2 YYDKDF (reference sequence). V was shortened by 1 base and J by 5 bases, with 6 bases between the two germline ends. CDR3 protein: CATSRVADNEQFF. As DNA, the CDR3 is TGTGCCACCAGCAGAGTCGCGGACAATGAGCAGTTCTTC.

The chain recombines TRBV18 with TRBJ1-5, with D hard to call. Germline CDR1 reads KGHSH; CDR2 reads LQKENI. Trimming shortened V by 0 bases and J by 5 bases, and 8 bases separated the two germline ends. The CDR3 covers 14 residues. CDR3 sequence reads: CASSPPGGYQPQHF. In DNA, the CDR3 is TGTGCCAGCTCACCACCGGGCGGATATCAGCCCCAGCATTTT.

This clonotype has just a few counts. The chain links TRBV7-3 to TRBJ2-2; the match to TRBD1 covers 7 bases. V lost 2 bases and J lost 5; bases outside the gene matches: 8. This CDR3 is built from 16 residues. Germline CDR1 reads SGHTA; CDR2 reads FQGTGA. The CDR3 DNA reads TGTGCCAGCAGCTTAGAATCGAGGGGGCAAACCGGGGAGCTGTTTTTT. Protein product: CASSLESRGQTGELFF. Looking up the rest from reference TRBV7-3 and TRBJ2-2 gives the full variable domain: GAGVSQTPSNKVTEKGKYVELRCDPISGHTALYWYRQSLGQGPEFLIYFQGTGAADDSGLPNDRFFAVRPEGSVSTLKIQRTERGDSAVYLCASSLESRGQTGELFFGEGSRLTVL.

There are many counts of this clonotype. This rearrangement joins TRBV24-1 to TRBJ2-1; tentative D call: TRBD1 (5 bases). The germline CDR1 and CDR2 sequences are KGHDR and SFDVKD. Trimming took 4 bases from V and 3 from J, leaving 12 bases between them. The CDR3 has 15 residues. The CDR3 here is CATSEYTDSYNEQFF. Written as DNA, the CDR3 is TGTGCCACCAGTGAATACACCGACAGCTACAATGAGCAGTTCTTC.

This clonotype was recorded a few times. The chain joins TRBV12-3 or TRBV12-4 to TRBJ1-1; 7 bases line up with TRBD1. This CDR3 has 18 residues. With V trimmed by 8 bases and J by 4 bases, 22 bases remained unmatched. The CDR3 nucleotides read TGTGCCAGCGCCCGCACGACAGGGTGGGGGCTTGGCGGCACTGAAGCTTTCTTT. This codes for CASARTTGWGLGGTEAFF.